Each of the 24 T cell receptor beta chains below was sequenced from the same sample in a study of response to subunit inactivated influenza vaccine. One entry per CDR3 protein, called by TCRdb with MiXCR from the RT-PCR reads. The data show over 650,000 distinct CDR3 sequences, about a fifth seen once. The specimen was PBMCs from blood, collected approximately 5 days after vaccination. These receptors were obtained from a man in his forties or fifties who received an inactivated influenza vaccine.

This clonotype was seen a few times. The chain links TRBV24-1 to TRBJ2-1; 11 bases map to TRBD2. The CDR3 totals 17 residues. Germline CDR1 reads KGHDR; CDR2 reads SFDVKD. J was trimmed by 4 bases and V by 1 base; bases with no gene match: 5. The CDR3 DNA reads as TGTGCCACCAGTGATTTCAGGGGGACTAGCGGTTACAATGAGCAGTTCTTC. This encodes CATSDFRGTSGYNEQFF.

CDR3 protein: CASSTDPPGTEAFF. The CDR3, as DNA: TGCGCCAGCAGCACGGACCCCCCCGGCACTGAAGCTTTCTTT. The chain combines TRBV5-1 with TRBJ1-1, with D unclear. The V gene lost 4 bases and the J gene lost 4 bases, with 14 bases spanning the gap. This CDR3 comprises 14 residues. Germline V gene sequence: CDR1 SGHRS, CDR2 YFSETQ.

For the CDR3, the DNA is TGTGCCACCAGCAGGACAGAGACGGCCCACGGGGAGCTGTTTTTT. It is translated as CATSRTETAHGELFF. This rearrangement joins TRBV15 to TRBJ2-2; D may be TRBD1 (5 bases). Looked up from germline, CDR1 is LNHNV and CDR2 is YYDKDF (reference sequence). V lost 3 bases to trimming and J lost 7 bases, with 15 bases between them. The CDR3 loop spans 15 amino acids.

Only a few counts were recorded for this clonotype. Here the CDR3 DNA reads TGCGCCAGCAGCTCAGAAAGGGGGGTGAACACTGAAGCTTTCTTT. It yields the protein CASSSERGVNTEAFF. The rearrangement uses TRBV5-1 and TRBJ1-1; D is perhaps TRBD1 (6 bases). This CDR3 has 15 residues. The V and J ends lost 3 bases and 0 bases respectively, with 12 bases between them. Germline CDR1 and CDR2: SGHRS and YFSETQ.

CDR3 nucleotides: TGTGCCAGCAGCCCCCGGACGGCGAACCACGAGCAGTACTTC. This gives the protein CASSPRTANHEQYF. The chain uses TRBV27 and TRBJ2-7; D gene ambiguous. This CDR3 is 14 amino acids long. Germline V gene data show CDR1 as MNHEY and CDR2 as SMNVEV (reference sequence). V was trimmed by 6 bases and J by 5 bases, leaving 17 bases between them.

This clonotype has a handful of counts. CDR3 sequence reads: CASNLGPSYNEQFF. CDR3 DNA: TGTGCCAGCAACTTGGGACCTTCGTACAATGAGCAGTTCTTC. The gene calls are TRBV6-1 and TRBJ2-1; possibly TRBD1 or TRBD2 for D (5 bases each). Germline lookup yields CDR1 MNHNS and CDR2 SASEGT. This CDR3 comprises 14 residues. V dropped 7 bases and J dropped 4 bases, with 14 bases sitting between them.

This clonotype was seen at least ten times. This chain joins TRBV25-1 and TRBJ1-3, with D uncertain. The CDR3 has 16 residues. Germline V lookup: CDR1 MGHDK, CDR2 SYGVNS. V was pared by 6 bases and J by 4 bases, with 19 bases between. CDR3 loop: CASRERAGTDGNTIYF. In DNA form, the CDR3 reads TGTGCCAGCAGGGAAAGGGCGGGTACGGACGGAAACACCATATATTTT.

The chain recombines TRBV4-1 with TRBJ2-2; D might be TRBD2 (6 bases). Germline V gene sequence: CDR1 MGHRA, CDR2 YSYEKL. V lost 4 bases to trimming and J lost 0 bases, with 15 bases between them. The CDR3 runs to 17 residues. CDR3 nucleotide sequence: TGCGCCAGCAGCCTATTTGGGGGGTCAGCGAACACCGGGGAGCTGTTTTTT. Translated, it gives CASSLFGGSANTGELFF.

The table lists this clonotype with a few counts. The gene calls are TRBV5-1 and TRBJ2-7, with D tentatively TRBD1 (6 bases). The CDR3 length is 15 residues. Looked up from germline, CDR1 is SGHRS and CDR2 is YFSETQ. The V gene lost 3 bases and the J gene lost 0 bases, with 13 bases spanning the gap. CDR3 protein: CASSSSTGSSYEQYF. CDR3 coding DNA: TGCGCCAGCAGCTCCTCTACAGGGTCCTCCTACGAGCAGTACTTC.

This clonotype has a count of ten or more. The V gene is TRBV12-3 or TRBV12-4, the J gene TRBJ2-3, with D possibly being TRBD2 (6 bases). The ends were cut back, 1 base at V and 0 bases at J, with 11 bases in the middle. CDR3 length: 16 residues. Here the CDR3 reads CASSLGLARSTDTQYF. CDR3 nucleotides: TGTGCCAGCAGTTTAGGGCTAGCGAGGAGCACAGATACGCAGTATTTT.

The gene calls are TRBV9 and TRBJ1-1; D is uncertain. Trimming shortened V by 0 bases and J by 3 bases, and 6 bases separated the two germline ends. The CDR3 runs 13 residues. Per germline, CDR1 SGDLS and CDR2 YYNGEE. This CDR3 is CASSVVGDTEAFF. Here the CDR3 DNA reads TGTGCCAGCAGCGTAGTTGGGGACACTGAAGCTTTCTTT.

This clonotype occurred many times. The chain has TRBV20-1 and TRBJ2-5, with a possible D match to TRBD1 (6 bases). CDR1 DFQATT and CDR2 SNEGSKA come from the germline V gene (reference sequence). The V and J ends lost 8 bases and 2 bases respectively, with 9 bases between them. The CDR3 loop spans 11 amino acids. In DNA, the CDR3 is TGCAGTTCTCAGGGGCAAGAGACCCAGTACTTC. Translation gives CSSQGQETQYF.

Only a few counts were recorded for this clonotype. CDR3 amino acids: CASSYSGEETQYF. The CDR3 nucleotides read TGTGCCAGCAGTTATTCAGGGGAAGAGACCCAGTACTTC. The chain uses TRBV6-5 and TRBJ2-5, with D possibly being TRBD1 (6 bases). This CDR3 comprises 13 residues. The germline V and J ends were trimmed by 3 bases and 3 bases, with 8 bases remaining between them. The germline V gene has CDR1 MNHEY and CDR2 SVGAGI.

This clonotype appeared once. The chain links TRBV7-3 to TRBJ2-7, with a weak D call TRBD2 (6 bases). Germline V lookup: CDR1 SGHTA, CDR2 FQGTGA. Deletions cut 2 bases from V and 2 bases from J, with 13 bases between. This CDR3 region has 15 residues. Here the CDR3 DNA reads TGTGCCAGCAGCTTAGGTGCTAGCGCCGCCTACGAGCAGTACTTC. Encoded protein: CASSLGASAAYEQYF.

The chain links TRBV29-1 to TRBJ2-3; D is unresolved. The CDR3 has 11 amino acids. Trimming stripped 4 bases from V and 5 bases from J, with 7 bases between. CDR1 SQVTM and CDR2 ANQGSEA come from the germline V gene. CDR3 region: CSVGSGDTQYF. In DNA, the CDR3 is TGCAGCGTTGGGTCGGGAGATACGCAGTATTTT.

This chain connects TRBV2 to TRBJ2-5; D remains ambiguous. The V gene lost 10 bases and the J gene lost 5 bases, with 11 bases spanning the gap. The CDR3 consists of 11 residues. Germline V CDR1 and CDR2: SNHLY, FYNNEI. In nucleotides, the CDR3 is TGTGCCACGGGCCTAAGGGAGACCCAGTACTTC. It codes for CATGLRETQYF.

This clonotype came up many times. This sequence joins TRBV29-1 and TRBJ2-7, with D perhaps TRBD1 or TRBD2 (5 bases each). Germline V gives CDR1 SQVTM, CDR2 ANQGSEA. The CDR3 covers 14 residues. Trimming cost V 3 bases and J 8 bases, with 20 bases left between them. CDR3 sequence: CSVEGPGTPPQQYF. For the CDR3, the DNA is TGCAGCGTTGAGGGGCCCGGGACCCCCCCTCAGCAGTACTTC.

This clonotype was seen a handful of times. At one end, the junction sequence differs from germline, possibly due to a read error. The rearrangement joins TRBV11-1 to TRBJ2-7; 7 nucleotides agree with TRBD1. This CDR3 has 13 amino acids. Germline loops: CDR1 SGHAT, CDR2 FQDESV (reference sequence). CDR3 nucleotide sequence: TGTGCCAGCAGCTTACTCGGACAGGCCTTCCTAAACTTC. Translated, it gives CASSLLGQAFLNF.

This clonotype was observed a handful of times. The rearrangement uses TRBV19 and TRBJ1-1; possible D gene TRBD1, 6 bases. The germline V and J ends were trimmed by 10 bases and 0 bases, with 12 bases remaining between them. The CDR3 is 13 residues long. Germline V lookup: CDR1 LNHDA, CDR2 SQIVND (reference sequence). The CDR3, as DNA: TGTGCCACCACCTCAGGGGTGAACACTGAAGCTTTCTTT. It specifies CATTSGVNTEAFF.

This clonotype was seen repeatedly, ten times or more. The chain couples TRBV14 to TRBJ1-1, with TRBD1 as a possible D gene (6 bases). The CDR3 runs to 14 residues. The germline V and J ends were trimmed by 4 bases and 1 base, with 10 bases remaining between them. Germline CDR1 SGHDN, CDR2 FVKESK. This chain's CDR3 is CASSLRTANTEAFF. In DNA, the CDR3 is TGTGCCAGCAGCCTACGGACAGCGAACACTGAAGCTTTCTTT.

This clonotype appeared many times. The V and J genes are TRBV12-3 or TRBV12-4 and TRBJ2-3, with D perhaps being TRBD1 or TRBD2 (6 bases each). V gave up 0 bases and J gave up 6 bases, with 13 bases separating them. The CDR3 has 15 amino acids. The CDR3 here is CASSLAIGGIDTQYF. The CDR3 region has the DNA TGTGCCAGCAGTTTAGCGATAGGGGGGATCGATACGCAGTATTTT.

V gene TRBV29-1 combines with J gene TRBJ1-2; no reliable D call. There are 10 residues in the CDR3. The ends were cut back, 1 base at V and 4 bases at J, with 1 base in the middle. Germline V gene lookup returns CDR1 SQVTM and CDR2 ANQGSEA. In nucleotides, the CDR3 is TGCAGCGTTGAAGTCTATGGCTACACCTTC. Translating gives CSVEVYGYTF. The variable domain in full, with the rest retrieved from reference TRBV29-1 and TRBJ1-2, is SAVISQKPSRDICQRGTSLTIQCQVDSQVTMMFWYRQQPGQSLTLIATANQGSEATYESGFVIDKFPISRPNLTFSTLTVSNMSPEDSSIYLCSVEVYGYTFGSGTRLTVV.

This chain's CDR3 is CASSDARHRNTEAFF. In DNA, the CDR3 is TGTGCCAGCAGCGACGCTCGCCATCGGAACACTGAAGCTTTCTTT. V is TRBV21-1 and J is TRBJ1-1. TRBV21-1 is annotated as a pseudogene. CDR3 length: 15 residues.

In its sample, this clonotype was seen many times. The chain links TRBV7-2 to TRBJ1-3; D remains ambiguous. The CDR3 length is 15 residues. The V end was cut by 6 bases, the J end by 2 bases, with 14 bases between. CDR1 is SGHTA, CDR2 FQGNSA, per germline. The CDR3 DNA sequence: TGTGCCAGCAGTATAAACTTCGGGACTGGAAACACCATATATTTT. Translated: CASSINFGTGNTIYF.